This T cell receptor (beta chain) was profiled in a study of early T cells in non-severe SARS-CoV-2 infection. There are many counts of this clonotype. Trimming pared 7 bases from V and 0 bases from J, leaving 3 bases between. The CDR3 runs to 11 residues. Attachment of unique molecular identifiers to individual cDNA molecules was performed. TCRdb re-derived calls from the 5' RACE reads in MiXCR, one entry per CDR3 protein. The sample carries some 61,000 distinct CDR3 sequences, about 9.4% recorded once. Material for sequencing was whole blood. This receptor was obtained from an adult who was a healthcare worker with PCR-confirmed SARS-CoV-2 infection or an uninfected control (not recorded which). This sequence joins TRBV12-3 or TRBV12-4 and TRBJ1-1, with D unresolved. The CDR3 DNA follows: TGTGCCAGCAAGGTGAACACTGAAGCTTTCTTT. Translating gives CASKVNTEAFF.